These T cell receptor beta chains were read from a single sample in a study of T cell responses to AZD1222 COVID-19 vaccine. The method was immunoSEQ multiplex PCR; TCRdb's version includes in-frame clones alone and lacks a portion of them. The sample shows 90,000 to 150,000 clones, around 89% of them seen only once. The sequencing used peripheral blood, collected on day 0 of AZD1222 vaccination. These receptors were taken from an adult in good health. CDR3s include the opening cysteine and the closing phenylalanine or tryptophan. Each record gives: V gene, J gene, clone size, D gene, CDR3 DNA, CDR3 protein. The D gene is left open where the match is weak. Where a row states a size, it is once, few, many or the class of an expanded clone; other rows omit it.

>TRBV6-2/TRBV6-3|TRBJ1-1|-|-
TGTGCCAGCAGTTACGAGAACACTGAAGCTTTCTTT
CASSYENTEAFF
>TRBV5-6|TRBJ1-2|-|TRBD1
TGTGCCAGCAGCTTGACGACAGGGGGGGATGGCTACACCTTC
CASSLTTGGDGYTF
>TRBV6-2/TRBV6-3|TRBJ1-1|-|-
TGTGCCAGCAGTTTGGGCTTGAACACTGAAGCTTTCTTT
CASSLGLNTEAFF
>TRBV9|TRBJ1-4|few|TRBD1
TGTGCCAGCAGCATGGGACAGGGCGGAGAAAAACTGTTTTTT
CASSMGQGGEKLFF
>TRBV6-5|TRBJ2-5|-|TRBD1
TGTGCCAGCAACTCCCGGGACAGGGGGCTAGAGACCCAGTACTTC
CASNSRDRGLETQYF
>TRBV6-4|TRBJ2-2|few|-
TGTGCCAGCAGTGACTCGGAACACGGGGAGCTGTTTTTT
CASSDSEHGELFF
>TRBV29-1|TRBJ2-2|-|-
TGCAGCGTGAAAGACGGGGGGACACTGAACACCGGGGAGCTGTTTTTT
CSVKDGGTLNTGELFF
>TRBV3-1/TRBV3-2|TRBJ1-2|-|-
TGTGCCAGCAGCCGCCCCGGGGCCGGTAACTATGGCTACACCTTC
CASSRPGAGNYGYTF
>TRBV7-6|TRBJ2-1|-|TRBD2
TGTGCCAGCAGCCCGCAACAAGCGGGGAGCGGGGGGTCGCAGTTCTTC
CASSPQQAGSGGSQFF
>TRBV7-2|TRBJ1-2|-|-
TGTGCCAGCCCTAGGTTAGAGAAAGGTTCGAGGTATGGCTACACCTTC
CASPRLEKGSRYGYTF
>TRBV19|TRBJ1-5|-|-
TGTGCCAGTAGTACAGGGGAATCTCGCAATCAGCCCCAGCATTTT
CASSTGESRNQPQHF
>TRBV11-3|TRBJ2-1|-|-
TGTGCCAGCAGCTTAGACAACGGTAATGAGCAGTTCTTC
CASSLDNGNEQFF
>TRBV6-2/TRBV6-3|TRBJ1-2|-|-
TGTGCCAGCAGTTACTCGGGGGTCTCTCTCTCTGGCTACACCTTC
CASSYSGVSLSGYTF
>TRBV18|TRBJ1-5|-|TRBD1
TGTGCCAGCTCACCCGGGACAGGGGGAGGCCAGCCCCAGCATTTT
CASSPGTGGGQPQHF
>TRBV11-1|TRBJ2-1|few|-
TGTGCCAGCAGCTTAAATGGGGGGGCCTCTGATGAGCAGTTCTTC
CASSLNGGASDEQFF
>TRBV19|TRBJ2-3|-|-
TGTGCCAGTAGAGCCACAGATACGCAGTATTTT
CASRATDTQYF
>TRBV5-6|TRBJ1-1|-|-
TGTGCCAGCAGCTTGGCTCTGCAAAACACTGAAGCTTTCTTT
CASSLALQNTEAFF
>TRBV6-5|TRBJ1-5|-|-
TGTGCCAGCAGTAGCAGGGCGTATCAGCCCCAGCATTTT
CASSSRAYQPQHF
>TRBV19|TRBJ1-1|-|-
TGTGCCAGTAAACAGGGCTATAGTGAAGCTTTCTTT
CASKQGYSEAFF
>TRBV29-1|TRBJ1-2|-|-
TGCAGCGTCCCAGGGTTTAACTATGGCTACACCTTC
CSVPGFNYGYTF
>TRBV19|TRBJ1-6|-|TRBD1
TGTGCCAGTAGTACATCCCGGGACAGGGGAGGGTCACCCCTCCACTTT
CASSTSRDRGGSPLHF
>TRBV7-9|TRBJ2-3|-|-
TGTGCCAGCAGCTTATGGGCGGGGAGAGGAGGAAGCACAGATACGCAGTATTTT
CASSLWAGRGGSTDTQYF
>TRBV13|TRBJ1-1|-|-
TGTGCCAGCAGCGATATACCGCCTTCTAACACTGAAGCTTTCTTT
CASSDIPPSNTEAFF
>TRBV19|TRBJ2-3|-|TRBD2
TGTGCCAGTAGTATCCTAGCGGGGTTCACAGATACGCAGTATTTT
CASSILAGFTDTQYF
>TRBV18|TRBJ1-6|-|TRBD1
TGTGCCAGCTCAGACAGGGGGCTAGGTTCACCCCTCCACTTT
CASSDRGLGSPLHF
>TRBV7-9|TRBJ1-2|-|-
TGTGCCAGCAGTCGGGGAGGCGGCTACACCTTC
CASSRGGGYTF
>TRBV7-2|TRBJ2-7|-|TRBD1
TGTGCCAGCAGCTTATACAGGGGACCCTACGAGCAGTACTTC
CASSLYRGPYEQYF
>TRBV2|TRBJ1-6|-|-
TGTGCCAGCAGTGGCCGACAGCCGGACAATTCACCCCTCCACTTT
CASSGRQPDNSPLHF
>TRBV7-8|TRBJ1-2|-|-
TGTGCCAGCGGCCGTCTGGGGGTCTATGGCTACACCTTC
CASGRLGVYGYTF
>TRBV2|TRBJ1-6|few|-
TGTGCCAGCAGTTCCAGGGTGTTGGATAATTCACCCCTCCACTTT
CASSSRVLDNSPLHF
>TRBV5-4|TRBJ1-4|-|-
TGTGCCAGCAGCCGGGTGGGCGAAGCAACTAATGAAAAACTGTTTTTT
CASSRVGEATNEKLFF
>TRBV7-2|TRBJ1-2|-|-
TGTGCCAGCAGCCCTGGGGGGGGTGGTCGGGGCTACACCTTC
CASSPGGGGRGYTF
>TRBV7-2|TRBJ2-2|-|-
TGTGCCAGCAGCCAGCTTTGGGCGGGCACCGGGGAGCTGTTTTTT
CASSQLWAGTGELFF
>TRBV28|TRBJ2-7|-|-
TGTGCCAGTCGTACAGGGAAGAGCTCCTACGAGCAGTACTTC
CASRTGKSSYEQYF
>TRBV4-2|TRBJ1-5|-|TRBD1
TGTGCCAGCAGCCAAGGACAGGGTTCAGACCAGCCCCAGCATTTT
CASSQGQGSDQPQHF
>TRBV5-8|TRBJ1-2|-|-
TGTGCCAGCAGCTTGATCGGCAGGGAACTCTATGGCTACACCTTC
CASSLIGRELYGYTF
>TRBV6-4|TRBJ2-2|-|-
TGTGCCAGCAGAAAGCAGGACAGCGACACCGGGGAGCTGTTTTTT
CASRKQDSDTGELFF
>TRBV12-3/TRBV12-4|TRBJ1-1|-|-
TGTGCCAGCAGTTTACGTGTAGGGTCTGAAGCTTTCTTT
CASSLRVGSEAFF
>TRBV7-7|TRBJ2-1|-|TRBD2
TGTGCCAGCAGCCCCTTTGCGGGGGGGATCACCTACAATGAGCAGTTCTTC
CASSPFAGGITYNEQFF
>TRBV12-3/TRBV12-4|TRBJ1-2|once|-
TGTGCCAGCAGATCCGGCTATGGCTACACCTTC
CASRSGYGYTF
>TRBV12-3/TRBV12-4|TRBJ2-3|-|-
TGTGCCAGCAGTTTCCCAGAGGATACGCAGTATTTT
CASSFPEDTQYF